The 10 T cell receptor beta chains given below trace back to one sample, sequenced in a study of blood T cell repertoires in COVID-19. Some clones are missing from TCRdb's copy, which holds only in-frame ones; the method was immunoSEQ multiplex PCR. The repertoire consists of some 240,000 clones, with roughly 76% occurring once and the leading ten covering 7.5%. Material: peripheral blood. These receptors originate from a woman older than 75 with COVID-19, enrolled during active disease.

Details on this clone: The same CDR3 arises from other DNA sequences in this sample as well. This sequence joins TRBV2 and TRBJ1-1, with D tentatively TRBD1 (6 bases). The CDR3 has 14 amino acids. V gave up 4 bases and J gave up 3 bases, with 12 bases separating them. Looked up from germline, CDR1 is SNHLY and CDR2 is FYNNEI. CDR3 sequence: CASSVQGRDTEAFF. The CDR3 bases are TGTGCCAGCAGTGTACAGGGAAGGGACACTGAAGCTTTCTTT.

This clone occurred once. This chain uses TRBV19 with TRBJ2-3; 9 bases agree with TRBD2. This CDR3 has 15 residues. The germline V gene encodes CDR1 LNHDA and CDR2 SQIVND (reference sequence). The junction had 11 bases not matched to a gene; V was cut back by 7 bases and J by 6 bases. CDR3 region: CASTPPGLAWDTQYF. The CDR3 nucleotides are TGTGCCAGTACCCCACCGGGACTAGCTTGGGATACGCAGTATTTT.

Only one count was recorded for this clone. This chain connects TRBV7-2 to TRBJ2-2, with D perhaps matching TRBD2 (5 bases). The CDR3 runs to 16 residues. Germline assignment: CDR1 SGHTA and CDR2 FQGNSA. V lost 3 bases to trimming and J lost 4 bases, with 15 bases between them. For the CDR3, the DNA is TGTGCCAGCAGCTTCGAGGGTTTTAAGGGCACCGGGGAGCTGTTTTTT. Protein product: CASSFEGFKGTGELFF.

V usage is TRBV5-8 and J usage is TRBJ1-6, with D perhaps TRBD1 (6 bases). Trimming removed 5 bases from V and 10 bases from J, with 13 bases in between. Germline-derived CDR1 and CDR2 are SGHTS and YDEGEE. This CDR3 is 13 amino acids long. In nucleotides, the CDR3 is TGTGCCAGCAGGACTACAGGGCGATCACCCCTCCACTTT. It specifies CASRTTGRSPLHF.

This clone is a singleton in its sample. The chain carries TRBV18 and TRBJ2-7; no reliable D call. CDR1 KGHSH and CDR2 LQKENI come from the germline V gene. The CDR3 has 14 amino acids. Trimming took 3 bases from V and 5 from J, leaving 14 bases between them. CDR3 DNA sequence: TGTGCCAGCTCACCCTCCCGGTCAGGTGACGAGCAGTACTTC. Protein product: CASSPSRSGDEQYF.

The rearrangement joins TRBV27 to TRBJ2-7, with 10 bases that match TRBD2. Germline CDR1 reads MNHEY; CDR2 reads SMNVEV (reference sequence). This CDR3 is 14 amino acids long. V trimming: 5 bases; J trimming: 6 bases; junction bases outside the gene matches: 7. CDR3 residues: CASSVLAGPSEQYF. CDR3 coding DNA: TGTGCCAGCAGTGTACTAGCGGGACCTAGCGAGCAGTACTTC.

A few counts support this clone. This chain links TRBV6-6 with TRBJ1-5; 9 nucleotides agree with TRBD1. The germline gives CDR1 MNHNY, CDR2 SVGAGI (reference sequence). V trimming: 5 bases; J trimming: 7 bases; junction bases outside the gene matches: 6. This CDR3 contains 14 residues. The CDR3 sequence: CASSHGDRDQPQHF. In nucleotides, the CDR3 is TGTGCCAGCAGTCACGGGGACAGGGACCAGCCCCAGCATTTT.

V gene TRBV14 combines with J gene TRBJ1-2; 7 nucleotides align to TRBD1. The trim removed 1 base at V and 0 bases at J, leaving 5 bases unmatched. The CDR3 contains 16 residues. Germline V lookup: CDR1 SGHDN, CDR2 FVKESK. CDR3 residues: CASSQGGGEANYGYTF. The CDR3 DNA reads as TGTGCCAGCAGCCAAGGAGGGGGCGAAGCTAACTATGGCTACACCTTC. Full variable domain (rest looked up from reference TRBV14 and TRBJ1-2): EAGVTQFPSHSVIEKGQTVTLRCDPISGHDNLYWYRRVMGKEIKFLLHFVKESKQDESGMPNNRFLAERTGGTYSTLKVQPAELEDSGVYFCASSQGGGEANYGYTFGSGTRLTVV.

This rearrangement joins TRBV7-2 to TRBJ2-7, with D possibly TRBD1 on 8 matching bases. Germline V gene lookup returns CDR1 SGHTA and CDR2 FQGNSA. Trimming pared 1 base from V and 2 bases from J, leaving 15 bases between. The CDR3 has 16 amino acids. The CDR3 nucleotides read TGTGCCAGCAGCTTAGGGGGGGGGACAGGAGCCTACGAGCAGTACTTC. Translating gives CASSLGGGTGAYEQYF.

The V call is TRBV28, the J call TRBJ2-4, with a weak D call TRBD2 (6 bases). V was clipped by 7 bases and J by 5 bases, with 12 bases between them. Germline CDR1 and CDR2: MDHEN and SYDVKM. The CDR3 extends over 13 amino acids. As DNA, the CDR3 is TGTGCCAGCACAGTAGGAGGGGAAAACATTCAGTACTTC. This gives the protein CASTVGGENIQYF.